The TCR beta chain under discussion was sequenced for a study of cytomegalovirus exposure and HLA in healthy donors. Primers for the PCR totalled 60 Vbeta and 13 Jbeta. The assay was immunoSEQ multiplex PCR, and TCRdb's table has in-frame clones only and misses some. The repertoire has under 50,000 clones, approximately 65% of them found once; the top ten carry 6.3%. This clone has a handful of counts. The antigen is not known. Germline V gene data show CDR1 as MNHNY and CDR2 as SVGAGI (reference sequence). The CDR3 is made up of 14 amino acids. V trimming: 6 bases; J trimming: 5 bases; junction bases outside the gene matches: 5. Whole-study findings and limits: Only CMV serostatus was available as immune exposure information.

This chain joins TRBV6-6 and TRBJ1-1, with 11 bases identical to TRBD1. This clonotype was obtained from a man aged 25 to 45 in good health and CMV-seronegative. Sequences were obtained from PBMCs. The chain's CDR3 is CASSQDRGRTEAFF. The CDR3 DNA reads TGTGCCAGCAGCCAGGACAGGGGGCGGACTGAAGCTTTCTTT.